This T cell receptor beta chain was sequenced in a study of blood T cell repertoires in COVID-19. Study details: The study drew acute and convalescent COVID-19 samples from the United States, Italy and Spain.

Some clones are missing from TCRdb's copy, which holds only in-frame ones; the method was immunoSEQ multiplex PCR. This sample has over 130,000 clones, with 84% found just once. With 6 bases clipped from V and 5 bases from J, the junction kept 1 base outside the gene matches. CDR3 length equals 12 residues. Looked up from germline, CDR1 is MGHDK and CDR2 is SYGVNS. This sequence was found in a young man with COVID-19, enrolled during active disease. Sequencing was performed on peripheral blood. The V and J genes are TRBV25-1 and TRBJ2-3, with 8 bases that match TRBD2. DNA of the CDR3: TGTGCCAGCAGCGGGGGGGGAGATACGCAGTATTTT. It is translated as CASSGGGDTQYF.